Sequencing of this T cell receptor (beta chain) was carried out in a study of spatial heterogeneity in lung cancer. Ten or more counts support this clonotype. A unique molecular identifier was carried by every single TCR cDNA molecule. TCRdb redid the calling of the 5' RACE reads with MiXCR, one entry per CDR3 protein. The profile shows about 36,000 distinct CDR3 sequences, 4% to 6% of them singletons. Time point here: sample taken at primary tumor resection. Unsorted whole RNA from tumor, nontumor lung or frozen PBMC underwent sequencing. Donors were around 70 untreated early-stage non-small cell lung cancer patients. CDR1 MGHDK and CDR2 SYGVNS come from the germline V gene. CDR3 length equals 16 residues. V lost 3 bases and J lost 6; bases outside the gene matches: 10.

This material consisted of PBMCs, taken at surgery. The clonotype comes from a female donor with early-stage non-small cell lung cancer. The genes are TRBV25-1 and TRBJ1-4; 7 nucleotides line up with TRBD1. The CDR3 protein is CASSDYFSGTDEKLFF. In nucleotides, the CDR3 is TGTGCCAGCAGTGACTATTTCTCCGGGACAGATGAAAAACTGTTTTTT.